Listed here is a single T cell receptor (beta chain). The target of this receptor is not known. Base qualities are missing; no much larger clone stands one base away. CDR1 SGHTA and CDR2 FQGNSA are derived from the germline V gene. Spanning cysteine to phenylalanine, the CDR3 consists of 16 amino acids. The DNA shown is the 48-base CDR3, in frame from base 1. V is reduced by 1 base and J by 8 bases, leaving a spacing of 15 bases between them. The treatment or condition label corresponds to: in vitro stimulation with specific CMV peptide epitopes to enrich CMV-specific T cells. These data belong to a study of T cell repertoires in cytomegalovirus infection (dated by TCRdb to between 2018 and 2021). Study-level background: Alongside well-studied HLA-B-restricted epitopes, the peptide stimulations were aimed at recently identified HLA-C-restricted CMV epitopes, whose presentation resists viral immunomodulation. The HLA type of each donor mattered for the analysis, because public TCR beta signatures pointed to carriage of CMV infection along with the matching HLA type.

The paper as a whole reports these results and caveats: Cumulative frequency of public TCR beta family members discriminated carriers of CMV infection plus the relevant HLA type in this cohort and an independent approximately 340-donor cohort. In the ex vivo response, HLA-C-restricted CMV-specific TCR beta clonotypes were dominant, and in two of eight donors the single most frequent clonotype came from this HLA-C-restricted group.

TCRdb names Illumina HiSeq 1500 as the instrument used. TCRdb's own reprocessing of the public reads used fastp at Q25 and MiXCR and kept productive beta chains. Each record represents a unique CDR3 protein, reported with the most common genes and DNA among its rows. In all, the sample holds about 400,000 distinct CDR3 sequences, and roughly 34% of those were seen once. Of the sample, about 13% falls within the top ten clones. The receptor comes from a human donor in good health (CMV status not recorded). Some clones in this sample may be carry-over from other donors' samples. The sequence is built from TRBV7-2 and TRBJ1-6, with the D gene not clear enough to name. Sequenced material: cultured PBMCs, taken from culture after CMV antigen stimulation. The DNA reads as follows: TGTGCCAGCAGCTTAGAGCTCATGGGGTGGGATTCACCCCTCCACTTT. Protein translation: CASSLELMGWDSPLHF.